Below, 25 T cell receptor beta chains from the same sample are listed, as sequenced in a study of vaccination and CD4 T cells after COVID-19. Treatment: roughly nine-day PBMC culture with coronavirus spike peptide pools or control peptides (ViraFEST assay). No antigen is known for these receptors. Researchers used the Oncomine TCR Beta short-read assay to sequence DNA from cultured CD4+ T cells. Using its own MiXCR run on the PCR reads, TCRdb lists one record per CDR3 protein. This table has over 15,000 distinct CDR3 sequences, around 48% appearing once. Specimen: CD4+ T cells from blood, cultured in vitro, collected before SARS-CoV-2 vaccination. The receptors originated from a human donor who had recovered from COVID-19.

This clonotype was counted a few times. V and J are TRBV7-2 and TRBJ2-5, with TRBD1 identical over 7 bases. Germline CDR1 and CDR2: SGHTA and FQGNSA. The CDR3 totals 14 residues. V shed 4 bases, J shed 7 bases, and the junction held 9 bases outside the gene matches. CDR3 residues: CASSSRQGERTQYF. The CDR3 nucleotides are TGTGCCAGCAGCTCGCGACAGGGCGAGAGGACCCAGTACTTC.

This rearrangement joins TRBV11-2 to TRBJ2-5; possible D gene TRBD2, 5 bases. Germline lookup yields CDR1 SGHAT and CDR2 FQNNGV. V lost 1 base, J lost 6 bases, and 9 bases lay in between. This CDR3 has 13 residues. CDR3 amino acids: CASSLVQTKTQYF. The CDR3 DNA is TGTGCCAGCAGCTTAGTCCAGACTAAGACCCAGTACTTC.

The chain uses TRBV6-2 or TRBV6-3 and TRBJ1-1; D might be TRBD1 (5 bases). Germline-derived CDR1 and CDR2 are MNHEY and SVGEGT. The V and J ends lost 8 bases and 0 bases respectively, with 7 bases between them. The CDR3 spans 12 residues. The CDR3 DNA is TGTGCCAGCGACAGACTGAACACTGAAGCTTTCTTT. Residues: CASDRLNTEAFF.

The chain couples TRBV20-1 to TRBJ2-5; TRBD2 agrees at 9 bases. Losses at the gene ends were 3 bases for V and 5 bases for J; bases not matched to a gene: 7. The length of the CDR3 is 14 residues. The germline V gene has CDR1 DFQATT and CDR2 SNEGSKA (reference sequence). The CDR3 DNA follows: TGCAGTGCTAGTGCTAGCGGGACTTTCGAGACCCAGTACTTC. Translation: CSASASGTFETQYF.

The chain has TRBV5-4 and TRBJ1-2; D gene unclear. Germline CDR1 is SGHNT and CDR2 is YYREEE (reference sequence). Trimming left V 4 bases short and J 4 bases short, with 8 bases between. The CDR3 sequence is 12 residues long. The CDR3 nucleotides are TGTGCCAGCAGCCTCGACATCTATGGCTACACCTTC. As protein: CASSLDIYGYTF.

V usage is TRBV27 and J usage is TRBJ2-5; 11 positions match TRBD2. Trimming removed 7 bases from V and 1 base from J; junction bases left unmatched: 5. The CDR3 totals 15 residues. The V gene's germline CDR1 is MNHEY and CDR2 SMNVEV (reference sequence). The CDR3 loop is CASTPGTSGQETQYF. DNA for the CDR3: TGTGCCAGCACCCCGGGGACTAGCGGCCAAGAGACCCAGTACTTC.

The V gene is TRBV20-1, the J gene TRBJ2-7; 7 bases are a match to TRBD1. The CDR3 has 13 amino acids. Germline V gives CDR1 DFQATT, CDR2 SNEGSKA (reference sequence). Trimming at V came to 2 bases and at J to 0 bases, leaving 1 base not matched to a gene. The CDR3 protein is CSARWDSSYEQYF. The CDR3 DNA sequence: TGCAGTGCTAGATGGGACAGCTCCTACGAGCAGTACTTC.

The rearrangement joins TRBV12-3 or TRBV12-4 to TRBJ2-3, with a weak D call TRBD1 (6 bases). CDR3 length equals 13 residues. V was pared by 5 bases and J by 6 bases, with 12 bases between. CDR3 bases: TGTGCCAGCAGTCCCCGAGGGGGTGATACGCAGTATTTT. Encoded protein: CASSPRGGDTQYF.

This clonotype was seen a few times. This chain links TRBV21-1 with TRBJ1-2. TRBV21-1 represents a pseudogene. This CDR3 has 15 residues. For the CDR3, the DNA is TGTGCCAGCAGCAAAGTTACTGGGTTGATTGGCGGCTACACCTTC. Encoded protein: CASSKVTGLIGGYTF.

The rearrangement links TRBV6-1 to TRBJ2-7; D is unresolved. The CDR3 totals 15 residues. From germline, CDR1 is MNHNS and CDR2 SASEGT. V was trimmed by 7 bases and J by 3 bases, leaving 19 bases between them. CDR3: CASTRRGPRSYEQYF. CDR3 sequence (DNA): TGTGCCAGCACCAGGCGTGGGCCAAGGAGCTACGAGCAGTACTTC.

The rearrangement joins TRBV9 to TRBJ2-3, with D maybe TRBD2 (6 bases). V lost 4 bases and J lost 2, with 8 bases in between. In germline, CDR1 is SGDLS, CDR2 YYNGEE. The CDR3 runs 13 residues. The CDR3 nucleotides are TGTGCCAGCAGCACGGGAGTCACAGATACGCAGTATTTT. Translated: CASSTGVTDTQYF. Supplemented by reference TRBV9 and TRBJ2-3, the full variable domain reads DSGVTQTPKHLITATGQRVTLRCSPRSGDLSVYWYQQSLDQGLQFLIQYYNGEERAKGNILERFSAQQFPDLHSELNLSSLELGDSALYFCASSTGVTDTQYFGPGTRLTVL.

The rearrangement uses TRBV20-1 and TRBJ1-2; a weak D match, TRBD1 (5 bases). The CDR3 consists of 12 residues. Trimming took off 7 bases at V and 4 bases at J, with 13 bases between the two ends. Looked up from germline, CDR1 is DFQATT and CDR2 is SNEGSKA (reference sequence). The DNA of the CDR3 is TGCAGTGACCGCAGGGAAACCTATGGCTACACCTTC. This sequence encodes CSDRRETYGYTF.

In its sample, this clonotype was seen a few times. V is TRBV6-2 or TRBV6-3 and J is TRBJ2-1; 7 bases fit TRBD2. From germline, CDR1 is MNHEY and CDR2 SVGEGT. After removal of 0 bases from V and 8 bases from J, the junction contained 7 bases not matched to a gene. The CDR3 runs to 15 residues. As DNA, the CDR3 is TGTGCCAGCAGTTACTCGGGGGGAGGGCCTTATGAGCAGTTCTTC. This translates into CASSYSGGGPYEQFF.

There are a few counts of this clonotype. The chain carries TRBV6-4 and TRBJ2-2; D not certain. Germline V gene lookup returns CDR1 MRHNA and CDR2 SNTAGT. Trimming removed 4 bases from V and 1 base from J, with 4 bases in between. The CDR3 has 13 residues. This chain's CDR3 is CASSGGNTGELFF. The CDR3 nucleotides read TGTGCCAGCAGTGGGGGGAACACCGGGGAGCTGTTTTTT.

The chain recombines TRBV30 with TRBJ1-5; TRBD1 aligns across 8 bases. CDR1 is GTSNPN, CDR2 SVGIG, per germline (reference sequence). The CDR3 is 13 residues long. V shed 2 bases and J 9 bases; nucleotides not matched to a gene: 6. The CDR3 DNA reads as TGTGCCTGGAGTTCAGGGGGCGTACGGCCCCAGCATTTT. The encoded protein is CAWSSGGVRPQHF.

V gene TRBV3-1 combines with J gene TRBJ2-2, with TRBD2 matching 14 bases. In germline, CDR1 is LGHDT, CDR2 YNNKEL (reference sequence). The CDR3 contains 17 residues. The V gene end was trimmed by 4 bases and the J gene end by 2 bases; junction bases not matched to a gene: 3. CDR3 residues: CASSRGLAGVNTGELFF. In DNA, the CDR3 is TGTGCCAGCAGCCGGGGACTAGCGGGGGTTAACACCGGGGAGCTGTTTTTT.

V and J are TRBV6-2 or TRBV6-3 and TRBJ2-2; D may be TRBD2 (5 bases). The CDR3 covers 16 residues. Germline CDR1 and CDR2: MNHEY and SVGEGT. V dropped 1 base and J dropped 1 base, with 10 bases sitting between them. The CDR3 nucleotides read TGTGCCAGCAGTTACTTCGGCGGGCGGAACACCGGGGAGCTGTTTTTT. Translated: CASSYFGGRNTGELFF.

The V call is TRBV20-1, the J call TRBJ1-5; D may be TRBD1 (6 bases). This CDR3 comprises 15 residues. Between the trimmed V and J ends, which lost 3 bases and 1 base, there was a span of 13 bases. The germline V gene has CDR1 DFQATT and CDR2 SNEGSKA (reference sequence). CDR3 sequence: CSASRGRGSNQPQHF. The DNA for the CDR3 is TGCAGTGCTAGCAGGGGAAGAGGGAGCAATCAGCCCCAGCATTTT.

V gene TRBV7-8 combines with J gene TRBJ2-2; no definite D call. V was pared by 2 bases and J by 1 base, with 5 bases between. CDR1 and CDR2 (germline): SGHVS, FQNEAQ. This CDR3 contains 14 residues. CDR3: CASSLRQNTGELFF. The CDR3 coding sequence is TGTGCCAGCAGCTTAAGACAGAACACCGGGGAGCTGTTTTTT.

CDR3 protein: CASSLRLSAGVSYNEQFF. The CDR3 nucleotides read TGTGCCAGCAGTTTAAGGTTGTCTGCGGGGGTCTCCTACAATGAGCAGTTCTTC. This chain links TRBV28 with TRBJ2-1, with TRBD2 identical over 7 bases. The CDR3 totals 18 residues. Germline lookup yields CDR1 MDHEN and CDR2 SYDVKM. J lost 0 bases, V lost 2 bases, and 10 bases had no gene match.

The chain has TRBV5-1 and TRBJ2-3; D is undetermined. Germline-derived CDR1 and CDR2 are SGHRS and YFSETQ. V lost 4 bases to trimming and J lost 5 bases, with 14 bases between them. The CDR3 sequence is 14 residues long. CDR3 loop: CASSPGPLVDTQYF. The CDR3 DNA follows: TGCGCCAGCAGCCCCGGGCCGTTGGTAGATACGCAGTATTTT. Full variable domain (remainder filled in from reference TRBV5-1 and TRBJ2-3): KAGVTQTPRYLIKTRGQQVTLSCSPISGHRSVSWYQQTPGQGLQFLFEYFSETQRNKGNFPGRFSGRQFSNSRSEMNVSTLELGDSALYLCASSPGPLVDTQYFGPGTRLTVL.

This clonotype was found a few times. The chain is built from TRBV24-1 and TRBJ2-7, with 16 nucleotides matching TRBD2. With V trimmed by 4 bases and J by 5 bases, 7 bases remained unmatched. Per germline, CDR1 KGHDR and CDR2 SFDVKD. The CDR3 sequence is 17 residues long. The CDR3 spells CATSDSGLAGGPDEQYF. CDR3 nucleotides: TGTGCCACCAGTGACTCGGGACTAGCGGGAGGGCCGGACGAGCAGTACTTC.

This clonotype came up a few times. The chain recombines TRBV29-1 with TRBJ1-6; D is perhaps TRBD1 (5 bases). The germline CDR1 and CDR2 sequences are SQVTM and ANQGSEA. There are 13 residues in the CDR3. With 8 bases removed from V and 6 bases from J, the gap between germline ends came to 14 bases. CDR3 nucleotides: TGCAGCTGGGGACTTGTCTGTAATTCACCCCTCCACTTT. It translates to CSWGLVCNSPLHF.

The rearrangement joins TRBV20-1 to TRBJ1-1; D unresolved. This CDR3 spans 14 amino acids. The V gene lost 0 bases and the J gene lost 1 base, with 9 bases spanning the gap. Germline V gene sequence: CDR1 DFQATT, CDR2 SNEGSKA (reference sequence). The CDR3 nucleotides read TGCAGTGCTAGAGATGGTAGCACGAACACTGAAGCTTTCTTT. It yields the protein CSARDGSTNTEAFF.

As DNA, the CDR3 is TGCGCCAGCAGCTTGGGGGACAGGTACACTGAAGCTTTCTTT. Residues: CASSLGDRYTEAFF. The chain recombines TRBV5-1 with TRBJ1-1; 8 bases map to TRBD1. The CDR3 covers 14 residues. CDR1 SGHRS and CDR2 YFSETQ come from the germline V gene. J was trimmed by 3 bases and V by 0 bases; bases with no gene match: 1.